The source of this TCR beta chain is a study of cytomegalovirus exposure and HLA in healthy donors. Study outcomes and limitations: Presence/absence analyses supposed approximately even sequencing depth among donors. A later analysis, which compared TCR beta chains of equal frequency, found the HLA-associated ones more clonally expanded. One variant, a missense change in DCLRE1C, was linked in a later analysis to TCR beta V- and J-gene trimming.

Germline V gene lookup returns CDR1 MNHEY and CDR2 SVGAGI. The CDR3 extends over 15 amino acids. With 7 bases removed from V and 5 bases from J, the gap between germline ends came to 17 bases. Primers: 60 Vbeta forward and 13 Jbeta reverse. Clones were read by immunoSEQ multiplex PCR, and TCRdb kept only the in-frame ones, dropping some. The data contain 130,000 to 150,000 clones, around 77% of them seen just once; the ten biggest clones take up 6.5% to 7%. About this clone itself: What it binds is not known.

The sequence was obtained from a woman aged 40 to 55 in good health and CMV-seropositive. The sample was PBMCs. This rearrangement joins TRBV6-5 to TRBJ1-4; possibly TRBD1 for D (5 bases). As DNA, the CDR3 is TGTGCCAGCACCGGAAGCAGGGATGGGAATGAAAAACTGTTTTTT. The encoded protein is CASTGSRDGNEKLFF.